This T cell receptor beta chain was obtained from a study of T cell responses to AZD1222 COVID-19 vaccine. Study at large: The study pooled second doses at about 4 or about 12 weeks. The study's findings and limits: Spike-specific TCR breadth and depth rose after two AZD1222 doses. Donors, mostly white British, included more females; clonal diversity was possibly underestimated. Repertoire sampling occurred only after the peak T cell response.

The germline V gene has CDR1 LNHDA and CDR2 SQIVND (reference sequence). This CDR3 comprises 15 residues. Trimming removed 1 base from V and 8 bases from J; junction bases left unmatched: 8. Remarks on this clone: Its antigen is as yet unknown.

Repertoires were generated with immunoSEQ multiplex PCR, while TCRdb's copy carries only in-frame clones and drops some. The sample consists of 90,000 to 100,000 clones, about 85% of them appearing once. This rearrangement joins TRBV19 to TRBJ2-1; 7 nucleotides align to TRBD1. This TCR was recovered from an adult in good health. This specimen consisted of peripheral blood, obtained on day 0 of AZD1222 vaccination. The CDR3 is CASSIGWQGVDEQFF. CDR3 bases: TGTGCCAGTAGTATAGGGTGGCAGGGGGTCGATGAGCAGTTCTTC.